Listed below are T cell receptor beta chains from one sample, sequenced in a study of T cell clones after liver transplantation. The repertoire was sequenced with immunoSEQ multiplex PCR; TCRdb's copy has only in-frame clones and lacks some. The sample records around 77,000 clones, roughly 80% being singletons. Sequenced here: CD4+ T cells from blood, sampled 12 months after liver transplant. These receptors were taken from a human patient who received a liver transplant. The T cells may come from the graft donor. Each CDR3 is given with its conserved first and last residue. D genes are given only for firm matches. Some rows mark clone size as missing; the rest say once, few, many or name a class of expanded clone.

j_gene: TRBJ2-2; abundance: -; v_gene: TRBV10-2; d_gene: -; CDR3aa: CASSESPSWGGTGELFF; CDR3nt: TGCGCCAGCAGTGAGTCGCCAAGCTGGGGCGGCACCGGGGAGCTGTTTTTT
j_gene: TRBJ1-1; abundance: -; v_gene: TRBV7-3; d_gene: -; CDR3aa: CASSPTVQTEAFF; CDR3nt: TGTGCCAGCAGCCCCACGGTGCAGACTGAAGCTTTCTTT
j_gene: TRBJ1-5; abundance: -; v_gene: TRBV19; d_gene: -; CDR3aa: CASSQQGNRQPQHF; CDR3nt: TGTGCCAGTAGCCAGCAGGGGAATCGTCAGCCCCAGCATTTT
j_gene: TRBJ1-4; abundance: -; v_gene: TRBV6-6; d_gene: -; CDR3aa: CASSYGDFGANEKLFF; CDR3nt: TGTGCCAGCAGTTACGGGGACTTCGGCGCTAATGAAAAACTGTTTTTT
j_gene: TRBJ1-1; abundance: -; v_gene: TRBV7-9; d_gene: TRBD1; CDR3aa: CASSSPRLTGVNTEAFF; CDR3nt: TGTGCCAGCAGCTCTCCCAGACTGACAGGGGTGAACACTGAAGCTTTCTTT
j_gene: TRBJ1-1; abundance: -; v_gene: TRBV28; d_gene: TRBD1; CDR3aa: CASRNWDRRNTEAFF; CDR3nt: TGTGCCAGCAGAAATTGGGACAGGAGGAACACTGAAGCTTTCTTT
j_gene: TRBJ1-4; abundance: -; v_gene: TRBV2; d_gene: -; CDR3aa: CASTRDFNEKLFF; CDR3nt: TGTGCCAGCACCAGGGACTTCAATGAAAAACTGTTTTTT
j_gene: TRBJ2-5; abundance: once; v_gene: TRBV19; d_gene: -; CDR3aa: CASSPSRLEETQYF; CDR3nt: TGTGCCAGTAGTCCATCACGCCTAGAAGAGACCCAGTACTTC
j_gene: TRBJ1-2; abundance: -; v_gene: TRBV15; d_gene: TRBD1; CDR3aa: CATSREGQGGYGYTF; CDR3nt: TGTGCCACCAGCAGAGAGGGACAGGGGGGATATGGCTACACCTTC
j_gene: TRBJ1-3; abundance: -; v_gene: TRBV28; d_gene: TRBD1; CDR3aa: CASNTQGGGNTIYF; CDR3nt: TGTGCCAGCAACACTCAGGGGGGCGGAAACACCATATATTTT
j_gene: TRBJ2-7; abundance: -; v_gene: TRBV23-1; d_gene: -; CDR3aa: CASSQSGGRASYEQYF; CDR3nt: TGCGCCAGCAGTCAATCGGGGGGGCGCGCGTCCTACGAGCAGTACTTC
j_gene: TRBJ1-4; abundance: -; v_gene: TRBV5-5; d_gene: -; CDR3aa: CASSLPGGPVKSEKLFF; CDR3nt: TGTGCCAGCAGCCTCCCCGGGGGGCCCGTCAAGTCTGAAAAACTGTTTTTT
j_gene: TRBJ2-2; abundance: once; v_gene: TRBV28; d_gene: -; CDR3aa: CASSLLDNTGELFF; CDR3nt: TGTGCCAGCAGTTTATTAGACAACACCGGGGAGCTGTTTTTT
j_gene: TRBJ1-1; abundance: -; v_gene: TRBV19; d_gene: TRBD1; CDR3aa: CASRADRGRREAFF; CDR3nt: TGTGCCAGTAGAGCGGACAGGGGGCGCCGTGAAGCTTTCTTT
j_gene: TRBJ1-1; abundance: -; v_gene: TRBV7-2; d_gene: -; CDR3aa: CASSLNWVTEAFF; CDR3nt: TGTGCCAGCAGCTTAAATTGGGTCACTGAAGCTTTCTTT
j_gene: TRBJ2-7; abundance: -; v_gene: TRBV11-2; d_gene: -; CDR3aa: CASSRKRALSYEQYF; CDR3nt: TGTGCCAGCAGCCGCAAGCGAGCGTTGTCCTACGAGCAGTACTTC
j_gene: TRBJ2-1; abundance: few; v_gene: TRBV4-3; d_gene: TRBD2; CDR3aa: CASSRTPGLRSYNEQFF; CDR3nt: TGCGCCAGCAGCCGCACCCCGGGACTACGATCTTACAATGAGCAGTTCTTC
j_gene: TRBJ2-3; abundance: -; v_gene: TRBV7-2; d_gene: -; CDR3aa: CASSLHRATTDTQYF; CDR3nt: TGTGCCAGCAGCCTCCATAGGGCCACCACAGATACGCAGTATTTT
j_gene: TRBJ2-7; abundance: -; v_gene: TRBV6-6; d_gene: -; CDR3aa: CASSFDRISYEQYF; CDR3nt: TGTGCCAGCAGCTTCGACAGAATCTCCTACGAGCAGTACTTC
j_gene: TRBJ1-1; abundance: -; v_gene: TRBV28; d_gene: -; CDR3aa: CASSLSPGWSTEAFF; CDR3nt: TGTGCCAGCAGTTTATCCCCGGGTTGGAGCACTGAAGCTTTCTTT
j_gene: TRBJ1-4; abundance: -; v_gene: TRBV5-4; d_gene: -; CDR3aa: CASSLGGTATNEKLFF; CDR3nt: TGTGCCAGCAGCTTGGGCGGGACTGCAACTAATGAAAAACTGTTTTTT
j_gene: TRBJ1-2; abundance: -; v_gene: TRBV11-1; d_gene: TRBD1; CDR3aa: CASSPRDRASYGYTF; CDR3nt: TGTGCCAGCAGCCCCCGGGACAGGGCGAGCTATGGCTACACCTTC
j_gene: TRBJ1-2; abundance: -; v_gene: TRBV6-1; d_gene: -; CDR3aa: CASNKLGTDYGYTF; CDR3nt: TGTGCCAGCAATAAACTAGGGACCGACTATGGCTACACCTTC
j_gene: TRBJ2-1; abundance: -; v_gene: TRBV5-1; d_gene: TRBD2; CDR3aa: CASSPNSSGRDGEQFF; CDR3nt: TGCGCCAGCAGCCCGAACTCTAGCGGGAGGGACGGTGAGCAGTTCTTC
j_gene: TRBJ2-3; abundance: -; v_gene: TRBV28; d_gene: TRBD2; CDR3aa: CASSREGTDTQYF; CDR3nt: TGTGCCAGCAGCCGGGAGGGGACGGATACGCAGTATTTT
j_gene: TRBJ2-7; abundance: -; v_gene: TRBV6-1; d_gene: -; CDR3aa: CASSEGGTDAYEQYF; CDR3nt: TGTGCCAGCAGTGAAGGAGGGACTGACGCCTACGAGCAGTACTTC
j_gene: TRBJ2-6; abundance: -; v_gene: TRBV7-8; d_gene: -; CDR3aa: CASSLSGIDFSGANVLTF; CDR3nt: TGTGCCAGCAGCTTATCCGGAATTGATTTCTCTGGGGCCAACGTCCTGACTTTC
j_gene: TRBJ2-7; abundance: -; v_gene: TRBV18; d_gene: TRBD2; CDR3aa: CASSPPSLAGGEQYF; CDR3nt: TGTGCCAGCTCACCACCGTCGCTAGCGGGAGGTGAGCAGTACTTC
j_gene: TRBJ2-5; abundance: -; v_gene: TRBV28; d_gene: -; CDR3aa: CASTGYQETQYF; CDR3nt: TGTGCCAGCACGGGTTACCAAGAGACCCAGTACTTC
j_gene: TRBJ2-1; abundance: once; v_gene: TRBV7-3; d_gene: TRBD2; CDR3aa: CASSLGRGSYNEQFF; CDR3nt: TGTGCCAGCAGCTTAGGGAGGGGTTCCTACAATGAGCAGTTCTTC
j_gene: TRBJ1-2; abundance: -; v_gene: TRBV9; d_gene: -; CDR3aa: CASSVGSSISVYGYTF; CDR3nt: TGTGCCAGCAGCGTAGGGTCCAGCATTTCGGTCTATGGCTACACCTTC
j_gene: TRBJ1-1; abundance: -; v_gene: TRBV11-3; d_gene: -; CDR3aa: CASSLVAGTEAFF; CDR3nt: TGTGCCAGCAGCTTAGTGGCGGGGACTGAAGCTTTCTTT
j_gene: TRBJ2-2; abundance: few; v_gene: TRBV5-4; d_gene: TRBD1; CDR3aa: CASSEGAWNTGELFF; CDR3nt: TGTGCCAGCAGCGAGGGGGCCTGGAACACCGGGGAGCTGTTTTTT
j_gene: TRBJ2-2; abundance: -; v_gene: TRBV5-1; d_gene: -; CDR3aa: CASSPTEQGELFF; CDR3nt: TGCGCCAGCAGCCCAACCGAGCAAGGGGAGCTGTTTTTT
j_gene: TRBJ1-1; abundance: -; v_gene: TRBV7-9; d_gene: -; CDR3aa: CASSGLNTEAFF; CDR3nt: TGTGCCAGCTCGGGGTTGAACACTGAAGCTTTCTTT
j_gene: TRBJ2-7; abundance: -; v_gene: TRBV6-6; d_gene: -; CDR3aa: CASSPRQGGSYEQYF; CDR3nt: TGTGCCAGCAGTCCCCGCCAGGGGGGTTCCTACGAGCAGTACTTC
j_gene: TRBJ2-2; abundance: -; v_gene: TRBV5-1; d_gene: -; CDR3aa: CASSRLENTGELFF; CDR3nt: TGCGCCAGCAGCAGACTCGAAAACACCGGGGAGCTGTTTTTT
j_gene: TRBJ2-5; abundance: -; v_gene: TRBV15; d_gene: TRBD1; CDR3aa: CATSRDRGRGLKETQYF; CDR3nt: TGTGCCACCAGCAGAGATCGCGGCAGGGGGCTTAAAGAGACCCAGTACTTC
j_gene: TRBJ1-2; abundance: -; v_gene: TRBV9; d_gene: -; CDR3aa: CASGTGLGSYGYTF; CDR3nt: TGTGCCAGCGGTACAGGGTTGGGCTCCTATGGCTACACCTTC
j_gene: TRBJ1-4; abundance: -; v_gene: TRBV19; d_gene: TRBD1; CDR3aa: CASSTSTGPEKLFF; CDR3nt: TGTGCCAGTAGTACCTCGACAGGGCCAGAAAAACTGTTTTTT
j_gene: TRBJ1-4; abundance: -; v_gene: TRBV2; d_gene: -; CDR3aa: CASSIGQDYEKLFF; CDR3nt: TGTGCCAGCAGTATAGGGCAGGATTATGAAAAACTGTTTTTT
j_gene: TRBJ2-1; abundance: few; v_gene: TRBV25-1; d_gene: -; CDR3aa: CASIALLRYNEQFF; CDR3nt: TGTGCCAGCATAGCACTTCTCCGTTACAATGAGCAGTTCTTC
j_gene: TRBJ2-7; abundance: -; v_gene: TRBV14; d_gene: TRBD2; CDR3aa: CASSQDLAGGPREQYF; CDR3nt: TGTGCCAGCAGCCAAGATCTAGCGGGAGGGCCCAGGGAGCAGTACTTC
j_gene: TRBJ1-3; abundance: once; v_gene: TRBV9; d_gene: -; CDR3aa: CASGEAALGNTIYF; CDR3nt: TGTGCCAGTGGGGAGGCAGCGTTAGGAAACACCATATATTTT
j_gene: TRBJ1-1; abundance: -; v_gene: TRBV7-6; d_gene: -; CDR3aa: CASSPQDTEAFF; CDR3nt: TGTGCCAGCAGCCCACAGGACACTGAAGCTTTCTTT
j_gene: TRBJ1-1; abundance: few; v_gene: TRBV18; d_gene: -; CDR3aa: CASSPLSGFTQGSEAFF; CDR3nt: TGTGCCAGCTCACCCCTTAGCGGTTTTACTCAGGGATCTGAAGCTTTCTTT
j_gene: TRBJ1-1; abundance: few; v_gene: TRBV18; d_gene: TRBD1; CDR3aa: CASSPAGTGKNTEAFF; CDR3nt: TGTGCCAGCTCACCGGCAGGGACAGGGAAGAACACTGAAGCTTTCTTT
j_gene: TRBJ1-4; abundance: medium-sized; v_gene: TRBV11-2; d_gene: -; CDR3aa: CASSLRLGDEKLFF; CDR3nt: TGTGCCAGCAGCCTTCGACTGGGGGATGAAAAACTGTTTTTT
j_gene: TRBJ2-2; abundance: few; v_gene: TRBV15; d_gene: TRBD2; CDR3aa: CATKRDRTGELFF; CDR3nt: TGTGCCACTAAGCGGGATCGGACCGGGGAGCTGTTTTTT
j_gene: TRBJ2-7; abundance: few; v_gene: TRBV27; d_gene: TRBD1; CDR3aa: CASSRDRYYEQYF; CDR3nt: TGTGCCAGCAGCCGGGACAGGTACTACGAGCAGTACTTC
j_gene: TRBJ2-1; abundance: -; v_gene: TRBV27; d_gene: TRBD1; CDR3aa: CASSLRQGRNEQFF; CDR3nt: TGTGCCAGCAGTCTACGACAGGGTAGGAATGAGCAGTTCTTC